This T cell receptor beta chain was identified during a study of identical twins. TCRdb reprocessed the 5' RACE reads via MiXCR and lists one record per CDR3 protein. The sample gives 200,000 to 300,000 distinct CDR3 sequences, approximately 7.3% of which show up once; roughly 5% is in the top ten. Study-wide results and caveats: There is a chance that invariant MAIT and iNKT cells partially muddied zero-insertion analyses. Out-of-frame alpha sequences shared between twins exhibited an excess of low generation probability.

Concerning this clonotype itself: Its antigen is unidentified.

Trimming stripped 4 bases from V and 7 bases from J, with 13 bases between. The CDR3 sequence is 13 residues long. The V gene's germline CDR1 is MGHRA and CDR2 YSYEKL. In addition, the sample was reused for a study of yellow fever vaccine responses in identical twins. Per that paper: Vaccine-induced T cell responses in twins were reportedly observed to appear partly convergent, partly personalized.

The J gene is TRBJ1-1, the V gene TRBV4-1; D might be TRBD1 (5 bases). This TCR was recovered from a woman younger than 35 in good health. The sequencing sample was made of CD8+ T cells sorted from blood. This chain's CDR3 is CASSPPAQGEAFF. The CDR3 bases are TGCGCCAGCAGCCCTCCGGCGCAGGGTGAAGCTTTCTTT.